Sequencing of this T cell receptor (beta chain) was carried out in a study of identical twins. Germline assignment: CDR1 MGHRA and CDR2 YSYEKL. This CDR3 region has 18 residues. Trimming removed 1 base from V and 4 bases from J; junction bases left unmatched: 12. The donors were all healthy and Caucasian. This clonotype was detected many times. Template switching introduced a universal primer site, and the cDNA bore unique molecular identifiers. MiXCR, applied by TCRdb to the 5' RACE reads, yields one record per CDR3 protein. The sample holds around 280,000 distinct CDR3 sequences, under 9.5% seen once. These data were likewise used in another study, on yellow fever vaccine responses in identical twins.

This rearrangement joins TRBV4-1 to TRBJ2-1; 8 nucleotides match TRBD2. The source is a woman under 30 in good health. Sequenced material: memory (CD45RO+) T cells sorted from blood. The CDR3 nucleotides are TGCGCCAGCAGCCAAGTCGATAGCGGGATTTGGGCATACAATGAGCAGTTCTTC. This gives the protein CASSQVDSGIWAYNEQFF.